These 10 T cell receptor beta chains came from one sample sequenced in a study of blood T cell repertoires in COVID-19. Sequenced by immunoSEQ multiplex PCR; TCRdb stores in-frame clones only, minus some. The profile shows about 350,000 clones, over 85% of them singletons. The source material was peripheral blood. The receptors derive from a woman between 55 and 75 years old with COVID-19, enrolled during active disease.

V and J are TRBV28 and TRBJ1-4; maybe TRBD1 (6 bases). The CDR3 length is 12 residues. Trimming shortened V by 5 bases and J by 13 bases, and 14 bases separated the two germline ends. The germline V gene has CDR1 MDHEN and CDR2 SYDVKM. The CDR3, as DNA: TGTGCCAGCAGTCAAATAGACAGGTTACTGTTTTTT. This sequence encodes CASSQIDRLLFF.

V is TRBV28 and J is TRBJ2-3, with D unclear. This CDR3 is 15 amino acids long. Germline V gene lookup returns CDR1 MDHEN and CDR2 SYDVKM. Trimming cost V 7 bases and J 2 bases, with 16 bases left between them. This CDR3 reads CASIARLDPTDTQYF. As DNA, the CDR3 is TGTGCCAGCATCGCTAGACTCGATCCCACAGATACGCAGTATTTT.

The chain couples TRBV5-8 to TRBJ2-4; maybe TRBD1 (6 bases). Trimming stripped 6 bases from V and 14 bases from J, with 12 bases between. Looked up from germline, CDR1 is SGHTS and CDR2 is YDEGEE. The CDR3 is 10 residues long. The CDR3 loop is CASTDSEEYF. The DNA for the CDR3 is TGTGCCAGCACGGACAGCGAGGAGTACTTC.

The chain couples TRBV14 to TRBJ2-7, with a possible D match to TRBD2 (5 bases). This CDR3 has 14 residues. With 3 bases removed from V and 4 bases from J, the gap between germline ends came to 13 bases. CDR1 and CDR2 from the germline V gene are SGHDN and FVKESK. CDR3 amino acids: CASSHYLSGYEQYF. In DNA form, the CDR3 reads TGTGCCAGCAGCCATTACCTCTCGGGGTACGAGCAGTACTTC.

Details on this clone: Other DNA sequences in this sample translate to the same CDR3. The chain couples TRBV6-5 to TRBJ1-1; no clear D. CDR1 and CDR2 (germline): MNHEY, SVGAGI. Trimming shortened V by 2 bases and J by 1 base, and 5 bases separated the two germline ends. CDR3 size: 13 residues. CDR3 residues: CASSYGTNTEAFF. DNA for the CDR3: TGTGCCAGCAGTTACGGCACGAACACTGAAGCTTTCTTT.

The chain combines TRBV28 with TRBJ1-2, with 10 positions matching TRBD1. From germline, CDR1 is MDHEN and CDR2 SYDVKM. The V gene end was trimmed by 4 bases and the J gene end by 8 bases; junction bases not matched to a gene: 7. CDR3 length: 14 amino acids. The DNA of the CDR3 is TGTGCCAGCAGTTCCCCTGGGACAGGGGTCGGCTACACCTTC. It encodes CASSSPGTGVGYTF.

J is TRBJ1-2 and V is TRBV18, with D hard to call. In germline, CDR1 is KGHSH, CDR2 LQKENI. V lost 2 bases, J lost 4 bases, and 14 bases lay in between. This CDR3 has 15 amino acids. DNA of the CDR3: TGTGCCAGCTCACCAACTCCGGACGGGATCTATGGCTACACCTTC. It encodes CASSPTPDGIYGYTF.

The rearrangement uses TRBV18 and TRBJ2-6, with D maybe TRBD2 (5 bases). CDR3 length: 16 amino acids. The ends were cut back, 0 bases at V and 0 bases at J, with 6 bases in the middle. Germline CDR1 reads KGHSH; CDR2 reads LQKENI. DNA for the CDR3: TGTGCCAGCTCACCACCAGGGAGCTCTGGGGCCAACGTCCTGACTTTC. This gives the protein CASSPPGSSGANVLTF. The full variable domain, completed using reference TRBV18 and TRBJ2-6, is NAGVMQNPRHLVRRRGQEARLRCSPMKGHSHVYWYRQLPEEGLKFMVYLQKENIIDESGMPKERFSAEFPKEGPSILRIQQVVRGDSAAYFCASSPPGSSGANVLTFGAGSRLTVL.

V gene TRBV18 combines with J gene TRBJ2-3; D not certain. V shed 2 bases and J shed 0 bases, with 6 bases lying between them. This CDR3 has 14 residues. The germline gives CDR1 KGHSH, CDR2 LQKENI. The CDR3 nucleotides read TGTGCCAGCTCACCAAGCCCTAGCACAGATACGCAGTATTTT. Its protein is CASSPSPSTDTQYF.

This clone was recorded once. V is TRBV11-2 and J is TRBJ1-4; 8 positions agree with TRBD1. V lost 5 bases to trimming and J lost 7 bases; unmatched junction nucleotides: 9. The CDR3 is 15 residues long. Germline V gene sequence: CDR1 SGHAT, CDR2 FQNNGV. CDR3 in DNA: TGTGCCAGCAGCCCCAGGACAGGGATAGGTGAAAAACTGTTTTTT. The encoded protein is CASSPRTGIGEKLFF. Looking up the rest from reference TRBV11-2 and TRBJ1-4 gives the full variable domain: EAGVAQSPRYKIIEKRQSVAFWCNPISGHATLYWYQQILGQGPKLLIQFQNNGVVDDSQLPKDRFSAERLKGVDSTLKIQPAKLEDSAVYLCASSPRTGIGEKLFFGSGTQLSVL.